A single sample gave rise to the 24 T cell receptor beta chains below, sequenced in a study of T cells in Graves' hyperthyroidism and ophthalmopathy. Amplified TCR beta CDR3 regions derived from RNA transcripts. With the HTBI primer set, the TCR CDR3 went through a first round of RT-PCR. TCRdb reprocessed the multiplex PCR reads via MiXCR and lists one record per CDR3 protein. The sample holds more than 350,000 distinct CDR3 sequences, more than 12% seen once. Source material: blood. All receptors derive from a woman aged 30 to 39 with Graves' ophthalmopathy.

The V call is TRBV7-3, the J call TRBJ2-3; D gene uncertain. Per the germline V gene, CDR1 is SGHTA and CDR2 is FQGTGA. Trimming cost V 5 bases and J 1 base, with 10 bases left between them. The CDR3 contains 14 residues. CDR3 region: CASSQHRGTDTQYF. As DNA, the CDR3 is TGTGCCAGCAGCCAGCACCGAGGCACAGATACGCAGTATTTT.

This clonotype came up many times. The J gene is TRBJ1-6, the V gene TRBV6-2 or TRBV6-3, with D possibly matching TRBD1 (6 bases). The CDR3 has 13 residues. Trimming shortened V by 6 bases and J by 9 bases, and 12 bases separated the two germline ends. Germline assignment: CDR1 MNHEY and CDR2 SVGEGT. This chain's CDR3 is CASRNTGFSPLHF. In DNA form, the CDR3 reads TGTGCCAGCAGAAACACAGGGTTTTCACCCCTCCACTTT.

This chain joins TRBV30 and TRBJ1-1; a weak D match, TRBD1 (5 bases). Trimming cost V 3 bases and J 7 bases, with 12 bases left between them. Germline CDR1 and CDR2: GTSNPN and SVGIG (reference sequence). CDR3 length equals 12 residues. The CDR3 region is CAWRAGGFEAFF. CDR3 sequence (DNA): TGTGCCTGGAGGGCTGGGGGGTTTGAAGCTTTCTTT. Full variable domain (outside the CDR3, taken from reference TRBV30 and TRBJ1-1): SQTIHQWPATLVQPVGSPLSLECTVEGTSNPNLYWYRQAAGRGLQLLFYSVGIGQISSEVPQNLSASRPQDRQFILSSKKLLLSDSGFYLCAWRAGGFEAFFGQGTRLTVV.

The table lists this clonotype with many counts. The rearrangement joins TRBV30 to TRBJ2-6, with D perhaps matching TRBD2 (5 bases). This CDR3 spans 13 amino acids. Germline assignment: CDR1 GTSNPN and CDR2 SVGIG (reference sequence). Trimming removed 3 bases at V and 4 bases at J, with 7 bases between. The CDR3 protein is CAWSGVGANVLTF. DNA for the CDR3: TGTGCCTGGAGCGGGGTCGGGGCCAACGTCCTGACTTTC.

This clonotype was detected many times. The DNA for the CDR3 is TGTGCCAGCAGTGATAGACAGGGGGTCTTTAACACTGAAGCTTTCTTT. Protein sequence: CASSDRQGVFNTEAFF. V usage is TRBV2 and J usage is TRBJ1-1; 9 bases are shared with TRBD1. The V gene's germline CDR1 is SNHLY and CDR2 FYNNEI. V lost 3 bases and J lost 2; bases outside the gene matches: 7. The CDR3 consists of 16 residues.

This clonotype has at least ten counts. The chain employs TRBV15 and TRBJ1-1, with TRBD1 identical over 9 bases. In germline, CDR1 is LNHNV, CDR2 YYDKDF (reference sequence). The CDR3 has 14 residues. J gave up 11 bases and V 0 bases, and 7 bases lay outside the gene matches. The CDR3 sequence: CATSRDGGQGKAFF. As DNA, the CDR3 is TGTGCCACCAGCAGAGATGGGGGACAGGGTAAGGCTTTCTTT.

This clonotype was counted between two and nine times. The chain uses TRBV15 and TRBJ1-4, with TRBD1 matching 9 bases. The J segment lost 5 bases and the V segment lost 1 base, leaving 5 bases of the junction unmatched. Germline V lookup: CDR1 LNHNV, CDR2 YYDKDF (reference sequence). CDR3 length equals 16 residues. CDR3 coding DNA: TGTGCCACCAGCAGAGGCCTCGGGACAGGGAATGAAAAACTGTTTTTT. Translated, it gives CATSRGLGTGNEKLFF.

The table lists this clonotype with many counts. The CDR3 sequence: CSVDAGIRNEAFF. In DNA form, the CDR3 reads TGCAGCGTTGATGCGGGGATTCGTAATGAAGCTTTCTTT. V gene TRBV29-1 combines with J gene TRBJ1-1; D is undetermined. Germline assignment: CDR1 SQVTM and CDR2 ANQGSEA. The CDR3 contains 13 residues. The V and J ends lost 3 bases and 7 bases respectively, with 15 bases between them.

This clonotype was counted ten times or more. The CDR3 DNA sequence: TGTGCCAGCAGCCAAGTTTCCTACGAGCAGTACTTC. Encoded protein: CASSQVSYEQYF. The chain uses TRBV3-1 and TRBJ2-7; no clear D. The germline V gene encodes CDR1 LGHDT and CDR2 YNNKEL (reference sequence). With 1 base removed from V and 1 base from J, the gap between germline ends came to 2 bases. This CDR3 has 12 amino acids.

This clonotype showed up many times. V is TRBV7-9 and J is TRBJ2-7; D remains ambiguous. Trimming took off 1 base at V and 7 bases at J, with 8 bases between the two ends. CDR1 SEHNR and CDR2 FQNEAQ come from the germline V gene (reference sequence). CDR3 length equals 12 residues. CDR3 residues: CASSLELVEQYF. The CDR3 nucleotides read TGTGCCAGCAGCTTAGAACTGGTTGAGCAGTACTTC.

This clonotype was seen many times. The chain is built from TRBV6-9 and TRBJ2-7; D gene unclear. Trimming stripped 7 bases from V and 0 bases from J, with 16 bases between. This CDR3 has 15 amino acids. The germline gives CDR1 MNHGY, CDR2 SVAAGI. CDR3 in amino acids: CASTRRRRFSYEQYF. The CDR3 DNA sequence: TGTGCCAGCACCCGCAGGAGAAGATTCTCCTACGAGCAGTACTTC.

V and J are TRBV28 and TRBJ1-5, with D hard to call. The germline V gene encodes CDR1 MDHEN and CDR2 SYDVKM. Trimming took off 2 bases at V and 3 bases at J, with 8 bases between the two ends. The CDR3 extends over 14 amino acids. CDR3 loop: CASSLAVSNQPQHF. In DNA form, the CDR3 reads TGTGCCAGCAGTTTAGCGGTCTCCAATCAGCCCCAGCATTTT. Using reference TRBV28 and TRBJ1-5 for the parts outside the CDR3, the full variable domain is DVKVTQSSRYLVKRTGEKVFLECVQDMDHENMFWYRQDPGLGLRLIYFSYDVKMKEKGDIPEGYSVSREKKERFSLILESASTNQTSMYLCASSLAVSNQPQHFGDGTRLSIL.

This clonotype was counted at least ten times. The chain combines TRBV7-3 with TRBJ2-1, with TRBD2 as a possible D gene (6 bases). The CDR3 consists of 15 residues. Germline V gives CDR1 SGHTA, CDR2 FQGTGA. Trimming left V 2 bases short and J 7 bases short, with 15 bases between. CDR3: CASSLPTRGRNEQFF. The CDR3 coding sequence is TGTGCCAGCAGCTTACCGACTAGGGGACGTAATGAGCAGTTCTTC.

There are a few counts of this clonotype. The gene calls are TRBV20-1 and TRBJ2-7, with a weak D call TRBD2 (6 bases). The CDR3 consists of 11 residues. Germline CDR1 DFQATT, CDR2 SNEGSKA (reference sequence). The germline V and J ends were trimmed by 6 bases and 9 bases, with 15 bases remaining between them. The CDR3 nucleotides are TGCAGTGCGAAGGAGGGGTCTGTGCAGTACTTC. Its protein is CSAKEGSVQYF.

This clonotype was found many times. This sequence joins TRBV9 and TRBJ2-7; a possible D gene is TRBD2 (7 bases). The CDR3 is 14 amino acids. Trimming cost V 3 bases and J 4 bases, with 14 bases left between them. Germline lookup yields CDR1 SGDLS and CDR2 YYNGEE. CDR3 bases: TGTGCCAGCAGCGGCGGGGGCGTTGGGTACGAGCAGTACTTC. Amino acids: CASSGGGVGYEQYF.

There are a few counts of this clonotype. This chain joins TRBV7-2 and TRBJ1-6; 9 bases fit TRBD1. Germline CDR1 SGHTA, CDR2 FQGNSA. J was trimmed by 6 bases and V by 6 bases; bases with no gene match: 6. This CDR3 region has 15 residues. As DNA, the CDR3 is TGTGCCAGCAGGACCCGGGACAGGGTTAATTCACCCCTCCACTTT. It codes for CASRTRDRVNSPLHF. Looking up the rest from reference TRBV7-2 and TRBJ1-6 gives the full variable domain: GAGVSQSPSNKVTEKGKDVELRCDPISGHTALYWYRQSLGQGLEFLIYFQGNSAPDKSGLPSDRFSAERTGGSVSTLTIQRTQQEDSAVYLCASRTRDRVNSPLHFGNGTRLTVT.

This clonotype came up many times. The gene calls are TRBV7-2 and TRBJ2-3; possible D gene TRBD1, 5 bases. Per germline, CDR1 SGHTA and CDR2 FQGNSA. Trimming removed 2 bases at V and 5 bases at J, with 11 bases between. This CDR3 comprises 14 residues. CDR3 nucleotide sequence: TGTGCCAGCAGCTTATTTACCAGGGTAGATACGCAGTATTTT. As protein: CASSLFTRVDTQYF.

The sample holds many counts of this clonotype. V is TRBV4-1 and J is TRBJ1-6, with D perhaps TRBD1 (6 bases). The CDR3 spans 17 residues. The germline V and J ends were trimmed by 1 base and 7 bases, with 17 bases remaining between them. Germline V CDR1 and CDR2: MGHRA, YSYEKL. CDR3 sequence (DNA): TGCGCCAGCAGCCAAGGGAAAGCAGGGGAAAGGAATTCACCCCTCCACTTT. It translates to CASSQGKAGERNSPLHF.

This chain joins TRBV2 and TRBJ2-1, with no clear D. CDR1 and CDR2 (germline): SNHLY, FYNNEI. The CDR3 is 17 residues long. The V end lost 7 bases, the J end lost 0 bases, and 19 bases lay between the germline ends. The CDR3 coding sequence is TGTGCCAGCAAGCCCCTCCCCAGTGACAACTCCTACAATGAGCAGTTCTTC. Translation gives CASKPLPSDNSYNEQFF.

This clonotype was seen a few times. The chain carries TRBV7-3 and TRBJ2-2; D possibly corresponds to TRBD2 (5 bases). This CDR3 comprises 13 residues. V was cut by 4 bases and J by 4 bases, with 7 bases left in between. Germline V lookup: CDR1 SGHTA, CDR2 FQGTGA. This CDR3 reads CASSWRVTGELFF. The CDR3 nucleotides read TGTGCCAGCAGCTGGCGGGTCACCGGGGAGCTGTTTTTT.

The rearrangement joins TRBV13 to TRBJ2-3; D is undetermined. The CDR3 has 12 residues. Germline V lookup: CDR1 PRHDT, CDR2 FYEKMQ (reference sequence). V gave up 3 bases and J gave up 7 bases, with 8 bases separating them. CDR3 protein: CASSFEVYTQYF. The CDR3 nucleotides read TGTGCCAGCAGCTTTGAAGTATATACGCAGTATTTT.

V gene TRBV5-5 combines with J gene TRBJ2-7, with 10 bases matching TRBD2. V shed 1 base and J 4 bases; nucleotides not matched to a gene: 5. Germline V CDR1 and CDR2: SGHKS, YYEKEE (reference sequence). The CDR3 spans 15 residues. In DNA, the CDR3 is TGTGCCAGCAGCTTGAGGGCTAGCGGGGGATACGAGCAGTACTTC. Its translation: CASSLRASGGYEQYF.

This clonotype was seen many times. The chain employs TRBV2 and TRBJ1-4; D may be TRBD1 (5 bases). Germline V gives CDR1 SNHLY, CDR2 FYNNEI. The CDR3 consists of 14 residues. V lost 7 bases and J 6 bases, leaving 15 bases between the germline ends. The CDR3: CASTRDREYEKLFF. For the CDR3, the DNA is TGTGCCAGCACCAGGGATCGAGAGTATGAAAAACTGTTTTTT.

About this clonotype: The CDR3 ends on some other residue instead of the conserved phenylalanine or tryptophan, so this is likely a read error. The chain carries TRBV14 and TRBJ2-5; no clear D. Trimming pared 0 bases from V and 4 bases from J, leaving 21 bases between. Germline V gene lookup returns CDR1 SGHDN and CDR2 FVKESK. The CDR3 spans 18 residues. The CDR3 nucleotides read TGTGCCAGCAGCCAAGACGCGGCAGCCTGGGGTTCTTCAGAGACCCAGTACCTC. The encoded protein is CASSQDAAAWGSSETQYL.